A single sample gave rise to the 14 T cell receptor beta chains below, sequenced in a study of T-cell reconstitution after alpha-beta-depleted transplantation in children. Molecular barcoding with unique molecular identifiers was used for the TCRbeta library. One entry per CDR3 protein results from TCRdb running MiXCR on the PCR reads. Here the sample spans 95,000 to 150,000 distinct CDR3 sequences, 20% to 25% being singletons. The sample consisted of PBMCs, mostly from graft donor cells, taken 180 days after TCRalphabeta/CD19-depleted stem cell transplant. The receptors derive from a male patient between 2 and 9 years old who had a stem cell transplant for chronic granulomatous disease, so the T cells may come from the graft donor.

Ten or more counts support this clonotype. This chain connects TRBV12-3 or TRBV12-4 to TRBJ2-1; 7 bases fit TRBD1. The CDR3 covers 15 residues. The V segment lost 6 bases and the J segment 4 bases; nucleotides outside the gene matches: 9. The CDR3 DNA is TGTGCCAGCAGACTGCGGACAGGCCGTTACAATGAGCAGTTCTTC. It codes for CASRLRTGRYNEQFF.

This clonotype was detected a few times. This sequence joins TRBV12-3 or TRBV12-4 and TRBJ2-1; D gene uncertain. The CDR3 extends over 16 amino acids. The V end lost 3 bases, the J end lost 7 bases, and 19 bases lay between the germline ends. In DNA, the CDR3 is TGTGCCAGCAGTTTGCACCCCCAAAGAGCCGGGAATGAGCAGTTCTTC. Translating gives CASSLHPQRAGNEQFF.

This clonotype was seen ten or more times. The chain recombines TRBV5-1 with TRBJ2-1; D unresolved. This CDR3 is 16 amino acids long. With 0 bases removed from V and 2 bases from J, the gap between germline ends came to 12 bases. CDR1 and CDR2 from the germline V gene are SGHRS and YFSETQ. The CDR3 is CASSLGLLTPYNEQFF. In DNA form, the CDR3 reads TGCGCCAGCAGCTTGGGGTTGTTGACCCCCTACAATGAGCAGTTCTTC.

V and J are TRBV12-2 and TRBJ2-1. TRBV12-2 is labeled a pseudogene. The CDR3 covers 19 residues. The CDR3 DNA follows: TGTGCAAGTCGCTTAACAAATCCAGGTTTTCGATCCCCCTACAATGAGCAGTTCTTC. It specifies CASRLTNPGFRSPYNEQFF.

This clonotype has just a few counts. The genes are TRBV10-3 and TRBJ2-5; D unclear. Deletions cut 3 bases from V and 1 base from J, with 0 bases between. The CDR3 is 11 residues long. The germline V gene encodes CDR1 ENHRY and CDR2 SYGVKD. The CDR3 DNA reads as TGTGCCATCAGTGACCAAGAGACCCAGTACTTC. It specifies CAISDQETQYF.

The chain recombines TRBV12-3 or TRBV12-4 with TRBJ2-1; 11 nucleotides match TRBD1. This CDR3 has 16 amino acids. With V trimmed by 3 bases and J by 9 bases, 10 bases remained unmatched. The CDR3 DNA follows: TGTGCCAGCAGTTTTTTTATGGGGACAGGGGGAGGTGAGCAGTTCTTC. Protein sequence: CASSFFMGTGGGEQFF.

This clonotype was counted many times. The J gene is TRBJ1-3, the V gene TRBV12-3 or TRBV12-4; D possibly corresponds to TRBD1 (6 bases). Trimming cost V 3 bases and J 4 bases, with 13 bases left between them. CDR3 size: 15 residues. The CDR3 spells CASSFWGASGNTIYF. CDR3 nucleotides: TGTGCCAGCAGTTTCTGGGGGGCGTCCGGAAACACCATATATTTT.

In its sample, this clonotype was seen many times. This chain's CDR3 is CSARDLLGGPPYEQYF. In DNA form, the CDR3 reads TGCAGTGCTAGAGACCTTTTAGGGGGGCCCCCCTACGAGCAGTACTTC. The chain joins TRBV20-1 to TRBJ2-7; perhaps D is TRBD1 or TRBD2 (6 bases each). CDR1 and CDR2 from the germline V gene are DFQATT and SNEGSKA (reference sequence). Trimming removed 0 bases at V and 2 bases at J, with 17 bases between. The CDR3 extends over 16 amino acids.

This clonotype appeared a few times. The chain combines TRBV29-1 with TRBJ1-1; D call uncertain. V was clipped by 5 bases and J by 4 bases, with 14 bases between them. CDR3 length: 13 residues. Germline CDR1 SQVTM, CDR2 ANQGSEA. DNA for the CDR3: TGCAGCGTTTTGGGGATGGGTGGCACTGAAGCTTTCTTT. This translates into CSVLGMGGTEAFF. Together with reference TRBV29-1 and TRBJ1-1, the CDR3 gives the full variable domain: SAVISQKPSRDICQRGTSLTIQCQVDSQVTMMFWYRQQPGQSLTLIATANQGSEATYESGFVIDKFPISRPNLTFSTLTVSNMSPEDSSIYLCSVLGMGGTEAFFGQGTRLTVV.

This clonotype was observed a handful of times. The CDR3 is CSARDRRLGTAQDTQYF. CDR3 DNA sequence: TGCAGTGCTAGAGATCGCAGACTAGGCACCGCCCAAGATACGCAGTATTTT. This chain uses TRBV20-1 with TRBJ2-3; maybe TRBD2 (6 bases). Trimming took off 0 bases at V and 5 bases at J, with 21 bases between the two ends. This CDR3 spans 17 amino acids. Germline CDR1 and CDR2: DFQATT and SNEGSKA (reference sequence).

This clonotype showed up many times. The chain's CDR3 is CASSIRRDRNPNYGYTF. The CDR3 DNA reads as TGTGCCAGTAGTATTAGAAGGGACAGAAACCCTAACTATGGCTACACCTTC. V usage is TRBV19 and J usage is TRBJ1-2; 7 bases align to TRBD1. The CDR3 has 17 residues. With 3 bases clipped from V and 0 bases from J, the junction kept 10 bases outside the gene matches. Per the germline V gene, CDR1 is LNHDA and CDR2 is SQIVND (reference sequence).

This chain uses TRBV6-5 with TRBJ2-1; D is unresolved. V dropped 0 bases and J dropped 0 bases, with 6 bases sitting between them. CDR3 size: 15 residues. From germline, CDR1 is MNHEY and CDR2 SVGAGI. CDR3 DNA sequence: TGTGCCAGCAGTTACTCCGCGGTCTCCTACAATGAGCAGTTCTTC. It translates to CASSYSAVSYNEQFF.

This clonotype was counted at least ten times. The CDR3 DNA is TGCAGCGTTGAACTAGCGGGAGAGGTATATGAGCAGTTCTTC. It codes for CSVELAGEVYEQFF. The chain recombines TRBV29-1 with TRBJ2-1; the match to TRBD2 covers 10 bases. Trimming removed 2 bases from V and 8 bases from J; junction bases left unmatched: 6. CDR3 size: 14 residues. Germline CDR1 SQVTM, CDR2 ANQGSEA.

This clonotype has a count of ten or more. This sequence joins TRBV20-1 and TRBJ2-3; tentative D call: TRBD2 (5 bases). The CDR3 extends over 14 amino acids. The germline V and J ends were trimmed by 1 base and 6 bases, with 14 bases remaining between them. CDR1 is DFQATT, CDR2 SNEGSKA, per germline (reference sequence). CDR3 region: CSARGSGTTDTQYF. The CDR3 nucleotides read TGCAGTGCTAGAGGAAGCGGAACCACGGATACGCAGTATTTT.